These 4 T cell receptor beta chains came from one sample sequenced in a study of T cell responses to AZD1222 COVID-19 vaccine. The repertoire was sequenced with immunoSEQ multiplex PCR; TCRdb's copy has only in-frame clones and lacks some. The profile covers 90,000 to 120,000 clones, with about 89% appearing a single time and roughly 17% taken by the ten largest. The specimen was peripheral blood, collected on day 0 of AZD1222 vaccination. The receptors originated from an adult in good health.

V gene TRBV25-1 combines with J gene TRBJ2-3; D unresolved. V lost 6 bases and J 0 bases, leaving 7 bases between the germline ends. CDR3 length equals 13 residues. Germline V gives CDR1 MGHDK, CDR2 SYGVNS. Here the CDR3 reads CASRIASTDTQYF. CDR3 nucleotide sequence: TGTGCCAGCAGGATCGCTAGCACAGATACGCAGTATTTT.

This rearrangement joins TRBV2 to TRBJ2-7; tentative D call: TRBD2 (6 bases). The V and J ends lost 10 bases and 1 base respectively, with 20 bases between them. The CDR3 sequence is 15 residues long. Germline-derived CDR1 and CDR2 are SNHLY and FYNNEI. This chain's CDR3 is CATAAFETRSYEQYF. The CDR3 nucleotides are TGTGCCACCGCCGCCTTCGAGACTAGATCCTACGAGCAGTACTTC.

This rearrangement joins TRBV5-1 to TRBJ1-2; TRBD1 matches 7 bases. V was clipped by 1 base and J by 3 bases; unmatched bases: 3. The CDR3 contains 14 residues. The germline V gene has CDR1 SGHRS and CDR2 YFSETQ. The CDR3 coding sequence is TGCGCCAGCAGCTTGCCAGGGGGGTACTATGGCTACACCTTC. The encoded protein is CASSLPGGYYGYTF.

The chain combines TRBV4-1 with TRBJ2-7, with TRBD2 matching over 11 bases. This CDR3 spans 18 amino acids. J lost 0 bases, V lost 0 bases, and 7 bases had no gene match. CDR1 and CDR2 from the germline V gene are MGHRA and YSYEKL. CDR3 sequence (DNA): TGCGCCAGCAGCCAAGAGGCTAGCGGGAGGCCGAGCTCCTACGAGCAGTACTTC. This gives the protein CASSQEASGRPSSYEQYF.